The 27 T cell receptor beta chains presented below share a single source sample, sequenced in a study of T-cell reconstitution after alpha-beta-depleted transplantation in children. This sample's TCRbeta library carried unique molecular identifier barcodes. TCRdb redid the calling of the PCR reads with MiXCR, one entry per CDR3 protein. The table records about 410,000 distinct CDR3 sequences, 20% of them present only once. Sequencing was performed on PBMCs from the stem cell graft donor, taken from the stem cell graft. These receptors were collected from a human donor who donated a stem cell graft to a child with acute myeloid leukemia.

There are a few counts of this clonotype. The genes are TRBV28 and TRBJ2-1; D is possibly TRBD2 (5 bases). The CDR3 runs 16 residues. Germline CDR1 MDHEN, CDR2 SYDVKM. V gave up 3 bases and J gave up 0 bases, with 12 bases separating them. This CDR3 is CASSLRGGSSYNEQFF. The CDR3 DNA reads as TGTGCCAGCAGTTTGAGAGGTGGGAGCTCCTACAATGAGCAGTTCTTC.

J is TRBJ1-4 and V is TRBV10-3; no clear D. Trimming pared 6 bases from V and 0 bases from J, leaving 8 bases between. Germline V gives CDR1 ENHRY, CDR2 SYGVKD. This CDR3 has 14 residues. The chain's CDR3 is CAISPEATNEKLFF. In nucleotides, the CDR3 is TGTGCCATCAGCCCCGAGGCAACTAATGAAAAACTGTTTTTT.

This rearrangement joins TRBV12-3 or TRBV12-4 to TRBJ2-1; 8 nucleotides align to TRBD1. This CDR3 is built from 15 residues. J gave up 6 bases and V 4 bases, and 8 bases lay outside the gene matches. The CDR3 is CASSSRTGFLNEQFF. For the CDR3, the DNA is TGTGCCAGCAGTTCCCGGACAGGGTTTCTCAATGAGCAGTTCTTC.

This clonotype was detected only a few times. The chain uses TRBV30 and TRBJ1-2; unclear D gene. The CDR3 covers 14 residues. The ends were cut back, 4 bases at V and 2 bases at J, with 14 bases in the middle. Germline loops: CDR1 GTSNPN, CDR2 SVGIG (reference sequence). The chain's CDR3 is CAWTRAQVNYGYTF. CDR3 coding DNA: TGTGCCTGGACCCGGGCGCAGGTAAACTATGGCTACACCTTC.

The chain links TRBV5-1 to TRBJ2-1; D may be TRBD1 (5 bases). Trimming shortened V by 3 bases and J by 6 bases, and 13 bases separated the two germline ends. Germline CDR1 reads SGHRS; CDR2 reads YFSETQ. This CDR3 spans 14 amino acids. The CDR3 reads CASSSQSTANEQFF. The CDR3 DNA follows: TGCGCCAGCAGCTCGCAATCGACAGCCAATGAGCAGTTCTTC.

This clonotype has at least ten counts. V is TRBV29-1 and J is TRBJ2-5; either TRBD1 or TRBD2 may supply D (5 bases each). The CDR3 runs to 11 residues. Trimming took off 7 bases at V and 5 bases at J, with 11 bases between the two ends. Germline CDR1 is SQVTM and CDR2 is ANQGSEA. The CDR3 nucleotides read TGCAGCGCAGGGACCGGGGAGACCCAGTACTTC. Protein sequence: CSAGTGETQYF.

This clonotype was seen a few times. The chain joins TRBV10-3 to TRBJ2-7; 8 bases match TRBD1. The CDR3 length is 14 residues. Trimming cost V 4 bases and J 5 bases; bases outside gene matches: 7. Germline CDR1 is ENHRY and CDR2 is SYGVKD. The CDR3 here is CAISGRQGINEQYF. The DNA for the CDR3 is TGTGCCATCAGTGGAAGACAGGGGATCAACGAGCAGTACTTC.

This clonotype was counted many times. The chain recombines TRBV20-1 with TRBJ2-7; D is unresolved. The V end lost 6 bases, the J end lost 3 bases, and 9 bases lay between the germline ends. This CDR3 comprises 11 residues. Germline V gives CDR1 DFQATT, CDR2 SNEGSKA (reference sequence). The CDR3, as DNA: TGCAGTGCCCACGACCTCTACGAGCAGTACTTC. This codes for CSAHDLYEQYF.

DNA of the CDR3: TGTGCCAGCAGTTCCTCCCGGTGGCCCCTCCACTTT. Protein product: CASSSSRWPLHF. The rearrangement links TRBV27 to TRBJ1-6; no definite D call. V gave up 4 bases and J gave up 13 bases, with 11 bases separating them. The CDR3 has 12 residues. CDR1 and CDR2 from the germline V gene are MNHEY and SMNVEV (reference sequence).

This clonotype was picked up a small number of times. This chain uses TRBV29-1 with TRBJ2-3; 11 nucleotides align to TRBD2. The CDR3 is made up of 19 amino acids. V gave up 3 bases and J gave up 6 bases; unmatched junction bases: 20. Germline V lookup: CDR1 SQVTM, CDR2 ANQGSEA. DNA of the CDR3: TGCAGCGTTGACCAACGTTCTATACTAGCGGGAGAGGTACGGGATACGCAGTATTTT. It specifies CSVDQRSILAGEVRDTQYF.

By its share, this clonotype is medium-sized. In DNA, the CDR3 is TGCAGCGTGGACAGGGGAATAGATACGCAGTATTTT. Its translation: CSVDRGIDTQYF. This chain connects TRBV29-1 to TRBJ2-3; TRBD1 matches 9 bases. CDR1 and CDR2 (germline): SQVTM, ANQGSEA. CDR3 length: 12 residues. The V segment lost 6 bases and the J segment 5 bases; nucleotides outside the gene matches: 3.

This clonotype was seen a few times. The V call is TRBV18, the J call TRBJ2-7; 10 positions match TRBD1. This CDR3 has 15 amino acids. J lost 3 bases, V lost 0 bases, and 2 bases had no gene match. From germline, CDR1 is KGHSH and CDR2 LQKENI. The CDR3 protein is CASSPPGTGVYEQYF. CDR3 in DNA: TGTGCCAGCTCACCACCTGGGACAGGGGTCTACGAGCAGTACTTC.

This clonotype was seen more than once but under ten times. This chain connects TRBV28 to TRBJ2-3; D is possibly TRBD1 or TRBD2 (5 bases each). Germline assignment: CDR1 MDHEN and CDR2 SYDVKM. The CDR3 length is 16 residues. V lost 2 bases and J 6 bases, leaving 18 bases between the germline ends. This CDR3 is CASSLNSGRGADTQYF. The CDR3 DNA is TGTGCCAGCAGTTTAAATTCAGGGAGAGGCGCGGATACGCAGTATTTT.

This clonotype was counted ten times or more. V gene TRBV12-3 or TRBV12-4 combines with J gene TRBJ2-2, with D perhaps matching TRBD1 (6 bases). V dropped 6 bases and J dropped 5 bases, with 13 bases sitting between them. CDR3 size: 14 residues. CDR3 nucleotides: TGTGCCAGCAGCCCCAGGACAGTAACCGGGGAGCTGTTTTTT. This encodes CASSPRTVTGELFF.

This clonotype has a count of ten or more. The germline gene is not matched at one end of the junction; a read error may be the cause. The chain employs TRBV29-1 and TRBJ2-3, with D tentatively TRBD1 (5 bases). In germline, CDR1 is SQVTM, CDR2 ANQGSEA. This CDR3 is built from 12 residues. The CDR3 is CSVEDQTDMQYF. In nucleotides, the CDR3 is TGCAGCGTTGAAGATCAGACAGATATGCAGTATTTT.

This clonotype was found many times. The J gene is TRBJ2-1, the V gene TRBV12-3 or TRBV12-4; D call uncertain. V was pared by 7 bases and J by 0 bases, with 10 bases between. The CDR3 is made up of 14 amino acids. This CDR3 reads CASTGGLSYNEQFF. CDR3 nucleotide sequence: TGTGCCAGCACGGGCGGCCTCTCCTACAATGAGCAGTTCTTC.

The chain couples TRBV6-1 to TRBJ1-3; D not certain. The germline V gene has CDR1 MNHNS and CDR2 SASEGT. This CDR3 comprises 15 residues. V shed 7 bases and J shed 0 bases, with 13 bases lying between them. The CDR3 DNA sequence: TGTGCCAGCACTCCAACGGGGTCCTCTGGAAACACCATATATTTT. This gives the protein CASTPTGSSGNTIYF.

The rearrangement joins TRBV28 to TRBJ1-4; D is ambiguous. Germline values: CDR1 MDHEN, CDR2 SYDVKM. This CDR3 is built from 12 residues. Trimming took 2 bases from V and 7 from J, leaving 5 bases between them. In nucleotides, the CDR3 is TGTGCCAGCAGTTTAGGTATTGAAAAACTGTTTTTT. Protein: CASSLGIEKLFF.

This clonotype was detected only a few times. The chain uses TRBV6-1 and TRBJ1-6, with D uncertain. Germline values: CDR1 MNHNS, CDR2 SASEGT. V was clipped by 5 bases and J by 4 bases, with 9 bases between them. The CDR3 loop spans 14 amino acids. CDR3 in DNA: TGTGCCAGCAGTACGGATCAGTATAATTCACCCCTCCACTTT. It is translated as CASSTDQYNSPLHF.

This clonotype was seen only a few times. The chain links TRBV6-1 to TRBJ2-1; D possibly corresponds to TRBD1 (5 bases). Trimming shortened V by 4 bases and J by 5 bases, and 18 bases separated the two germline ends. The CDR3 loop spans 16 amino acids. CDR1 and CDR2 (germline): MNHNS, SASEGT. The chain's CDR3 is CASSGKTVDHHNEQFF. CDR3 nucleotides: TGTGCCAGCAGTGGAAAGACAGTCGATCACCACAATGAGCAGTTCTTC.

This rearrangement joins TRBV24-1 to TRBJ2-2; D remains unclear. This CDR3 comprises 14 residues. V dropped 4 bases and J dropped 6 bases, with 11 bases sitting between them. Looked up from germline, CDR1 is KGHDR and CDR2 is SFDVKD. CDR3 sequence: CATSDPYISGELFF. DNA of the CDR3: TGTGCCACCAGTGACCCCTATATCTCCGGGGAGCTGTTTTTT.

The rearrangement uses TRBV7-9 and TRBJ1-6, with a weak D call TRBD1 (6 bases). The germline CDR1 and CDR2 sequences are SEHNR and FQNEAQ (reference sequence). V was cut by 5 bases and J by 7 bases, with 15 bases left in between. The CDR3 is 15 residues long. The CDR3 protein is CASSLTGELNSPLHF. In DNA form, the CDR3 reads TGTGCCAGCAGCCTGACAGGAGAGTTAAATTCACCCCTCCACTTT.

The chain is built from TRBV15 and TRBJ2-7; perhaps D is TRBD1 or TRBD2 (5 bases each). Germline V gene sequence: CDR1 LNHNV, CDR2 YYDKDF (reference sequence). Between the trimmed V and J ends, which lost 6 bases and 0 bases, there was a span of 15 bases. The CDR3 runs to 15 residues. CDR3 amino acids: CATSPTGGTSYEQYF. The CDR3 nucleotides read TGTGCCACCAGTCCCACAGGTGGGACCTCCTACGAGCAGTACTTC.

The chain links TRBV20-1 to TRBJ1-1; D is unclear. Per the germline V gene, CDR1 is DFQATT and CDR2 is SNEGSKA (reference sequence). This CDR3 comprises 15 residues. The V end lost 3 bases, the J end lost 1 base, and 15 bases lay between the germline ends. The CDR3 loop is CSARPTISGNTEAFF. The CDR3 DNA sequence: TGCAGTGCTAGGCCTACCATCAGTGGGAACACTGAAGCTTTCTTT.

The table lists this clonotype with a few counts. This sequence joins TRBV20-1 and TRBJ2-1, with 8 positions matching TRBD2. Germline loops: CDR1 DFQATT, CDR2 SNEGSKA (reference sequence). The V segment lost 5 bases and the J segment 0 bases; nucleotides outside the gene matches: 21. The CDR3 runs to 20 residues. The CDR3 spells CSAEGTPRLAGSRSYNEQFF. For the CDR3, the DNA is TGCAGTGCTGAAGGGACACCTCGGTTAGCGGGATCTCGCTCCTACAATGAGCAGTTCTTC.

The V and J genes are TRBV20-1 and TRBJ2-1; 16 nucleotides agree with TRBD2. Looked up from germline, CDR1 is DFQATT and CDR2 is SNEGSKA (reference sequence). CDR3 length: 16 residues. Germline trimming cut 6 bases from V and 4 bases from J; bases unmatched to any gene: 6. The CDR3 reads CSAAPGLAGGYNEQFF. The CDR3 region has the DNA TGCAGTGCGGCCCCGGGACTAGCGGGAGGGTACAATGAGCAGTTCTTC.

The chain couples TRBV6-1 to TRBJ1-2, with D hard to call. Germline lookup yields CDR1 MNHNS and CDR2 SASEGT. Trimming shortened V by 1 base and J by 8 bases, and 11 bases separated the two germline ends. The CDR3 is made up of 13 amino acids. CDR3 DNA sequence: TGTGCCAGCAGTGAAGTTGATAGTCGAGGCTACACCTTC. Amino acid sequence: CASSEVDSRGYTF.